This entry features one T cell receptor beta chain sequence. This specimen comes from a study of blood T cell repertoires in COVID-19. The overall study: Samples taken during acute and convalescent COVID-19 were collected in the United States, Italy and Spain. Sources were T cells, B-cell-depleted T cells, or PBMCs; the material itself was cDNA or gDNA.

In the authors' methods: By means of reference gene primer amplification, nucleated cell counts were estimated. Sequencing was performed with immunoSEQ multiplex PCR; in TCRdb, only in-frame clones are kept and a portion is missing. The DNA gave D and trimming, while V, J and clone size come from that table. The data show about 59,000 clones, around 86% seen once. The receptor was isolated from a woman older than 75 with acute or convalescent COVID-19. Sample: peripheral blood.

DNA of the CDR3: TGTGCCAGCAGCAATACCGGGACAGGGGTTGGCTCACCCCTCCACTTT. Translating gives CASSNTGTGVGSPLHF. V usage is TRBV7-2 and J usage is TRBJ1-6; 10 positions match TRBD1. Trimming removed 5 bases from V and 10 bases from J; junction bases left unmatched: 11. The CDR3 spans 16 residues. Germline V CDR1 and CDR2: SGHTA, FQGNSA.